This entry lists 13 T cell receptor beta chains sequenced from one sample in a study of cytotoxic CD8 clonotypes in ibrutinib-treated CLL. Profiled with immunoSEQ multiplex PCR; TCRdb holds only in-frame clones, not every one. Of under 150,000 clones detected, 91% appear once; the ten largest clones hold under 14%. The sequencing used PBMCs, collected after 12 months of ibrutinib treatment. The receptors shown here come from a human donor with chronic lymphocytic leukemia.

The V call is TRBV10-3, the J call TRBJ2-7, with D perhaps TRBD2 (6 bases). The CDR3 has 14 amino acids. Germline CDR1 is ENHRY and CDR2 is SYGVKD. Trimming left V 6 bases short and J 2 bases short, with 14 bases between. Written as DNA, the CDR3 is TGTGCCATCAGGCCGGGACTTGGGCCCTACGAGCAGTACTTC. Protein product: CAIRPGLGPYEQYF.

The table lists this clone with a count of one. The rearrangement joins TRBV7-9 to TRBJ2-7, with 7 bases that match TRBD1. With V trimmed by 5 bases and J by 3 bases, 7 bases remained unmatched. The CDR3 is 14 amino acids. Germline assignment: CDR1 SEHNR and CDR2 FQNEAQ (reference sequence). CDR3 amino acids: CASSRPGTVYEQYF. In nucleotides, the CDR3 is TGTGCCAGCAGCCGCCCCGGGACAGTCTACGAGCAGTACTTC.

The chain carries TRBV2 and TRBJ2-5; the D gene could be TRBD1 or TRBD2 (6 bases each). V gave up 7 bases and J gave up 4 bases, with 10 bases separating them. Germline V lookup: CDR1 SNHLY, CDR2 FYNNEI. This CDR3 has 12 amino acids. CDR3 amino acids: CASTKGGETQYF. The CDR3 DNA reads as TGTGCCAGCACGAAGGGGGGAGAGACCCAGTACTTC.

The DNA of the CDR3 is TGTGCCAGCAGCTCGCAGGGACAAGGTGAGCAGTTCTTC. Its protein is CASSSQGQGEQFF. V and J are TRBV11-3 and TRBJ2-1; D perhaps matches TRBD1 (6 bases). Trimming took off 4 bases at V and 9 bases at J, with 13 bases between the two ends. Germline CDR1 reads SGHNT; CDR2 reads YENEEA. The CDR3 covers 13 residues.

The rearrangement links TRBV28 to TRBJ2-5; 7 bases line up with TRBD1. The V segment lost 6 bases and the J segment 2 bases; nucleotides outside the gene matches: 3. This CDR3 is built from 13 residues. Germline V gene sequence: CDR1 MDHEN, CDR2 SYDVKM. As DNA, the CDR3 is TGTGCCAGCAGCACGGGACAGCAAGAGACCCAGTACTTC. It yields the protein CASSTGQQETQYF.

This chain joins TRBV29-1 and TRBJ2-7, with D possibly matching TRBD1 (6 bases). The CDR3 has 12 amino acids. The V end was cut by 3 bases, the J end by 2 bases, with 8 bases between. The germline gives CDR1 SQVTM, CDR2 ANQGSEA. Here the CDR3 DNA reads TGCAGCGTTGAGAAGGGGGCCTACGAGCAGTACTTC. It is translated as CSVEKGAYEQYF.

The rearrangement uses TRBV6-1 and TRBJ2-7; either TRBD1 or TRBD2 may supply D (6 bases each). This CDR3 contains 12 residues. The germline CDR1 and CDR2 sequences are MNHNS and SASEGT. Trimming shortened V by 8 bases and J by 2 bases, and 10 bases separated the two germline ends. CDR3 amino acids: CASFGGPYEQYF. CDR3 DNA sequence: TGTGCCAGCTTCGGGGGCCCCTACGAGCAGTACTTC.

The chain is built from TRBV18 and TRBJ1-5, with D perhaps matching TRBD1 (5 bases). This CDR3 comprises 13 residues. Trimming took 5 bases from V and 5 from J, leaving 10 bases between them. In germline, CDR1 is KGHSH, CDR2 LQKENI. The CDR3, as DNA: TGTGCCAGCTCAAGACAGCGGGATCAGCCCCAGCATTTT. Amino acid sequence: CASSRQRDQPQHF.

The V and J genes are TRBV19 and TRBJ2-7; perhaps TRBD1 as D (6 bases). V lost 3 bases, J lost 1 base, and 10 bases lay in between. Germline CDR1 reads LNHDA; CDR2 reads SQIVND (reference sequence). The CDR3 spans 14 residues. This CDR3 reads CASSIGGTSYEQYF. DNA for the CDR3: TGTGCCAGTAGTATTGGGGGCACGTCCTACGAGCAGTACTTC.

The chain joins TRBV6-6 to TRBJ2-2, with D perhaps TRBD1 (6 bases). V lost 4 bases and J 5 bases, leaving 17 bases between the germline ends. The CDR3 has 16 amino acids. Per germline, CDR1 MNHNY and CDR2 SVGAGI (reference sequence). Here the CDR3 reads CASSWLDIQGTGELFF. CDR3 bases: TGTGCCAGCAGTTGGCTTGATATCCAGGGGACCGGGGAGCTGTTTTTT.

The chain links TRBV7-3 to TRBJ2-1; 12 nucleotides agree with TRBD2. Germline CDR1 SGHTA, CDR2 FQGTGA. V gave up 2 bases and J gave up 7 bases; unmatched junction bases: 6. This CDR3 has 16 residues. This CDR3 reads CASSLASGRARNEQFF. The CDR3 region has the DNA TGTGCCAGCAGCTTAGCTAGCGGGAGGGCCCGTAATGAGCAGTTCTTC.

J is TRBJ2-7 and V is TRBV7-2; D possibly matches TRBD1 or TRBD2 (5 bases each). The CDR3 sequence is 14 residues long. Trimming left V 2 bases short and J 2 bases short, with 10 bases between. CDR1 is SGHTA and CDR2 is FQGNSA in the germline V gene. CDR3 DNA: TGTGCCAGCAGCTTAAAGGGGAGCACCTACGAGCAGTACTTC. Translation: CASSLKGSTYEQYF.

The CDR3 loop is CASSPQGAVAVFGYTF. CDR3 DNA: TGTGCCAGCAGCCCGCAGGGAGCGGTAGCCGTTTTTGGCTACACCTTC. The rearrangement uses TRBV4-2 and TRBJ1-2, with D possibly matching TRBD1 (5 bases). CDR3 length: 16 residues. Germline values: CDR1 LGHNA, CDR2 YNFKEQ. Trimming pared 4 bases from V and 7 bases from J, leaving 22 bases between.